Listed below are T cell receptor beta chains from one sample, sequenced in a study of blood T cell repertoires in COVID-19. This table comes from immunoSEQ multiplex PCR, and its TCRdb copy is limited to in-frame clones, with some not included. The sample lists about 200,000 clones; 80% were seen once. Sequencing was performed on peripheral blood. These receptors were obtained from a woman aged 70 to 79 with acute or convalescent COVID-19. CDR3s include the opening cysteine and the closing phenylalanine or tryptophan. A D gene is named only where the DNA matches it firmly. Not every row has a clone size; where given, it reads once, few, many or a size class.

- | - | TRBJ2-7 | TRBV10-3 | CATMDSPYEQYF | TGTGCCACCATGGACAGTCCCTACGAGCAGTACTTC
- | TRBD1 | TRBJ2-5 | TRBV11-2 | CASSPSRDRGAETQYF | TGTGCCAGCAGCCCCTCCCGGGACAGGGGGGCAGAGACCCAGTACTTC
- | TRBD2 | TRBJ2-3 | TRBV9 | CASSPTSGGRVADTQYF | TGTGCCAGCAGCCCCACCTCGGGCGGGAGAGTCGCAGATACGCAGTATTTT
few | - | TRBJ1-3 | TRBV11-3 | CASGRTDDSTIYF | TGTGCCAGCGGTCGGACTGATGACTCCACCATATATTTT
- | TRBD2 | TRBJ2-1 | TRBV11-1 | CASSLEREASYNEQFF | TGTGCCAGCAGCTTAGAACGGGAGGCCTCCTACAATGAGCAGTTCTTC
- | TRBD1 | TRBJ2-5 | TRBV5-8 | CASSLGQGVQETQYF | TGTGCCAGCAGCTTGGGACAGGGGGTTCAAGAGACCCAGTACTTC
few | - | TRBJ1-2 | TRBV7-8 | CASSQYRDGGYTF | TGTGCCAGCAGCCAGTACAGGGACGGGGGCTACACCTTC
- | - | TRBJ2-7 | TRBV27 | CASSYGAPYSYEQYF | TGTGCCAGCAGTTATGGAGCGCCCTACTCCTACGAGCAGTACTTC
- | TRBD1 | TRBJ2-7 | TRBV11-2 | CASSPRDRGHYEQYF | TGTGCCAGCAGCCCCCGCGACAGGGGACACTACGAGCAGTACTTC
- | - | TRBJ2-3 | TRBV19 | CASSNQRGTDTQYF | TGTGCCAGTAGTAACCAGAGGGGCACAGATACGCAGTATTTT
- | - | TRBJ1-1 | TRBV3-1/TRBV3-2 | CASSQESGASEAFF | TGTGCCAGCAGCCAAGAGTCAGGGGCCTCTGAAGCTTTCTTT
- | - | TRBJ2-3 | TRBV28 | CASSFSSASYTDTQYF | TGTGCCAGCAGTTTCTCTAGCGCCTCTTACACAGATACGCAGTATTTT
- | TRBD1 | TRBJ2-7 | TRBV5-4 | CASSTAQGEWGNSYEQYF | TGTGCCAGCAGCACCGCTCAGGGGGAATGGGGAAACTCCTACGAGCAGTACTTC
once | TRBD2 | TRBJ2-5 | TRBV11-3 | CASSLAGGETQYF | TGTGCCAGCAGCTTAGCCGGGGGGGAGACCCAGTACTTC
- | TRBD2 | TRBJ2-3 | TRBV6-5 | CASSWGAGEGTDTQYF | TGTGCCAGCAGTTGGGGAGCGGGAGAGGGCACAGATACGCAGTATTTT
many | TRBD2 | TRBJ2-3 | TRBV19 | CASSIKREPDTQYF | TGTGCCAGTAGTATAAAGCGGGAGCCAGATACGCAGTATTTT
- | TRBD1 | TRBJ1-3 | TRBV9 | CASSVEGTVGNTIYF | TGTGCCAGCAGCGTAGAGGGGACAGTTGGAAACACCATATATTTT
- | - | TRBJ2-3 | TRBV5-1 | CASNPGQSTDTQYF | TGCGCCAGCAACCCCGGACAAAGCACAGATACGCAGTATTTT
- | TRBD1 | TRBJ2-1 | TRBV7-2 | CASSLTGGVLLEQFF | TGTGCCAGCAGCCTGACAGGGGGCGTCCTTCTTGAGCAGTTCTTC
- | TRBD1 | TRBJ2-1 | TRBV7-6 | CASSSSRDRVGNEQFF | TGTGCCAGCAGCTCGTCCCGGGACAGGGTGGGCAATGAGCAGTTCTTC
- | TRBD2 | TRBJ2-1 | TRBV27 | CASSLSGLAGGEQFF | TGTGCCAGCAGTTTATCGGGACTAGCGGGAGGGGAGCAGTTCTTC
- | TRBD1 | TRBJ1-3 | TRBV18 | CASSPGTGSGNTIYF | TGTGCCAGCTCACCAGGGACAGGGTCTGGAAACACCATATATTTT
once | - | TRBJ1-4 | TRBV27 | CASRSTYIATNEKLFF | TGTGCCAGCAGATCGACATACATCGCAACTAATGAAAAACTGTTTTTT
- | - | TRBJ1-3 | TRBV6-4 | CASSDPRVSGNTIYF | TGTGCCAGCAGTGACCCGAGAGTGTCCGGAAACACCATATATTTT
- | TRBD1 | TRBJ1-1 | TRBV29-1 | CSVARGQGPEAFF | TGCAGCGTCGCCCGGGGACAGGGTCCTGAAGCTTTCTTT
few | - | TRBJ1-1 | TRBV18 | CASSPLRRLNTEAFF | TGTGCCAGCTCACCCTTACGGCGGTTGAACACTGAAGCTTTCTTT
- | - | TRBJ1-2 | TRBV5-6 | CASSLDVSGWGYTF | TGTGCCAGCAGCTTGGACGTCAGCGGGTGGGGCTACACCTTC
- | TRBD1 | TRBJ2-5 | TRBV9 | CASSATGGQETQYF | TGTGCCAGCAGCGCGACAGGGGGGCAAGAGACCCAGTACTTC
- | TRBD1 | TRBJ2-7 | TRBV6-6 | CASSRTAGQGVYEQYF | TGTGCCAGCAGTCGAACCGCGGGACAGGGGGTCTACGAGCAGTACTTC
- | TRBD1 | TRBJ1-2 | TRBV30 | CALQLGQGAPGYTF | TGTGCCCTCCAGCTGGGACAGGGGGCGCCTGGCTACACCTTC
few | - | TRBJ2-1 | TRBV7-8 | CASSQYGISHNEQFF | TGTGCCAGCAGCCAGTACGGGATTTCGCACAATGAGCAGTTCTTC
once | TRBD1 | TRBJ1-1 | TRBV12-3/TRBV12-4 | CASSAGTGAFF | TGTGCCAGCAGTGCCGGGACAGGAGCTTTCTTT
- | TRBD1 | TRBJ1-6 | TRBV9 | CASSVGTGLGSPLHF | TGTGCCAGCAGCGTAGGGACAGGGCTAGGCTCACCCCTCCACTTT
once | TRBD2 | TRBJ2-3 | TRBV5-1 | CASSSVAGGDPDTQYF | TGCGCCAGCAGCTCGGTAGCGGGAGGGGATCCAGATACGCAGTATTTT
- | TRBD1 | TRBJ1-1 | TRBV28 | CASRITGTGGTVTEAFF | TGTGCCAGCAGGATTACCGGGACAGGGGGTACAGTCACTGAAGCTTTCTTT
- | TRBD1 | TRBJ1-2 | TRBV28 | CASSSTGTGGSWWYGYTF | TGTGCCAGCAGTTCGACCGGGACAGGGGGGAGCTGGTGGTATGGCTACACCTTC
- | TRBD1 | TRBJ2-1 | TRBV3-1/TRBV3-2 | CASSVTTGGNEQFF | TGTGCCAGCAGCGTCACGACAGGGGGCAATGAGCAGTTCTTC
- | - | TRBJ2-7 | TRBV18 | CASKDGTPSYEQYF | TGTGCCAGCAAAGACGGGACACCTTCCTACGAGCAGTACTTC
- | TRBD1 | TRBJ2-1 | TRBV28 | CASRLGQAPNEQFF | TGTGCCAGCAGACTAGGACAGGCTCCCAATGAGCAGTTCTTC
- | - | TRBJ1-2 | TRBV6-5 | CASSTSQGNYGYTF | TGTGCCAGCAGTACTTCACAGGGTAACTATGGCTACACCTTC
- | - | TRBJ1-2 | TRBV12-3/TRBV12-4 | CASSPEVDYGYTF | TGTGCCAGCAGCCCGGAGGTCGACTATGGCTACACCTTC
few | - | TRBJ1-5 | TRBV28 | CASSTGRGQQFYQPQHF | TGTGCCAGCAGTACCGGTAGGGGTCAGCAATTTTATCAGCCCCAGCATTTT
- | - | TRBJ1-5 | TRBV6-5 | CASGQGDQPQHF | TGTGCCAGCGGGCAGGGCGACCAGCCCCAGCATTTT
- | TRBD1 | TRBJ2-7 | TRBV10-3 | CAISGRDSFYEQYF | TGTGCCATCAGTGGCCGGGACAGCTTCTACGAGCAGTACTTC
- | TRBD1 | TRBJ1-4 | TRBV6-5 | CASIPDRGNEKLFF | TGTGCCAGCATTCCGGACAGGGGGAATGAAAAACTGTTTTTT
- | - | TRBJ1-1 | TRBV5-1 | CASSLEAPGMNTEAFF | TGCGCCAGCAGCTTGGAGGCCCCCGGGATGAACACTGAAGCTTTCTTT
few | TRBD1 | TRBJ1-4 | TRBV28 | CASSLNTGGREKLFF | TGTGCCAGCAGTTTAAATACAGGGGGACGTGAAAAACTGTTTTTT
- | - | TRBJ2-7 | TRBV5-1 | CASSFVQGGYEQYF | TGCGCCAGCAGCTTCGTCCAGGGGGGCTACGAGCAGTACTTC
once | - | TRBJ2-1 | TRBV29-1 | CSVESWRNNEQFF | TGCAGCGTTGAATCGTGGCGGAACAATGAGCAGTTCTTC
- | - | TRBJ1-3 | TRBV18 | CASSPTKTSGNTIYF | TGTGCCAGCTCACCCACTAAGACCTCTGGAAACACCATATATTTT
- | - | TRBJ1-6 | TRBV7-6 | CASSPRNSPLHF | TGTGCCAGCAGCCCCAGGAATTCACCCCTCCACTTT
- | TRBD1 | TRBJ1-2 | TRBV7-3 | CASSPTGGSGYGYTF | TGTGCCAGCAGCCCGACAGGGGGGTCGGGGTATGGCTACACCTTC
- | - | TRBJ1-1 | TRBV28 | CASSLSRGPTEAFF | TGTGCCAGCAGTTTAAGCAGGGGACCCACTGAAGCTTTCTTT
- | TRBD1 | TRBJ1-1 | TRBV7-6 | CASSNRDRSGNTEAFF | TGTGCCAGCAGCAACCGGGACAGGAGCGGGAACACTGAAGCTTTCTTT